This entry lists 25 T cell receptor beta chains sequenced from one sample in a study of cytomegalovirus exposure and HLA in healthy donors listed by TCRdb under 2017. The library was produced with the immunoSEQ multiplex PCR assay. The table comes from immuneACCESS by way of TCRdb, which keeps in-frame sequences with V and J called. Part of the clones is missing from these tables; in studies checked, under half for an unresolved V gene and the rest for unknown reasons. Here the sample has about 360,000 clones; more than 80% occur a single time. The ten largest clones take up approximately 0.8% of the sample. Specimen: PBMCs. Source of these receptors: a woman between 18 and 29 years old in good health and CMV-seronegative.

This rearrangement joins TRBV9 to TRBJ2-1, with 13 bases matching TRBD2. J gave up 9 bases and V 7 bases, and 7 bases lay outside the gene matches. Germline loops: CDR1 SGDLS, CDR2 YYNGEE. This CDR3 comprises 14 residues. The CDR3 sequence: CASGLAGVDGEQFF. The CDR3 bases are TGTGCCAGCGGACTAGCGGGAGTCGACGGTGAGCAGTTCTTC. Drawing the rest from reference TRBV9 and TRBJ2-1, the complete variable domain is DSGVTQTPKHLITATGQRVTLRCSPRSGDLSVYWYQQSLDQGLQFLIQYYNGEERAKGNILERFSAQQFPDLHSELNLSSLELGDSALYFCASGLAGVDGEQFFGPGTRLTVL.

Only a few counts were recorded for this clone. The CDR3 DNA sequence: TGTGCCAGCAGCGTAGCGGGTAGCGGCTATGAGCAGTTCTTC. It encodes CASSVAGSGYEQFF. The genes are TRBV9 and TRBJ2-1; D perhaps matches TRBD2 (6 bases). Trimming left V 0 bases short and J 8 bases short, with 12 bases between. The CDR3 sequence is 14 residues long. Germline CDR1 and CDR2: SGDLS and YYNGEE.

The rearrangement links TRBV4-1 to TRBJ2-2; TRBD1 aligns across 7 bases. The V and J ends lost 5 bases and 2 bases, in that order; junction bases with no gene match: 14. Germline V gene lookup returns CDR1 MGHRA and CDR2 YSYEKL. The CDR3 totals 18 residues. The CDR3 sequence is CASSYQGDWTGNTGELFF. CDR3 coding DNA: TGCGCCAGCAGCTACCAGGGGGATTGGACGGGAAACACCGGGGAGCTGTTTTTT.

The chain combines TRBV7-6 with TRBJ2-2; D remains unclear. The germline CDR1 and CDR2 sequences are SGHVS and FNYEAQ. Trimming cost V 4 bases and J 2 bases, with 2 bases left between them. This CDR3 comprises 12 residues. The CDR3 region is CASSSNTGELFF. In DNA form, the CDR3 reads TGTGCCAGCAGCTCTAACACCGGGGAGCTGTTTTTT.

In this sample, this clone turned up once. The chain employs TRBV27 and TRBJ1-5, with TRBD1 matching 8 bases. Trimming at V came to 5 bases and at J to 7 bases, leaving 7 bases not matched to a gene. In germline, CDR1 is MNHEY, CDR2 SMNVEV (reference sequence). This CDR3 region has 14 residues. Here the CDR3 reads CASSVTGGNQPQHF. The CDR3 DNA reads TGTGCCAGCAGTGTTACAGGGGGGAACCAGCCCCAGCATTTT.

This chain connects TRBV27 to TRBJ1-3; 8 bases match TRBD1. J lost 0 bases, V lost 4 bases, and 8 bases had no gene match. Looked up from germline, CDR1 is MNHEY and CDR2 is SMNVEV (reference sequence). This CDR3 comprises 17 residues. CDR3 residues: CASSSRTGRSSGNTIYF. As DNA, the CDR3 is TGTGCCAGCAGTTCCAGGACAGGGCGCAGCTCTGGAAACACCATATATTTT.

The chain is built from TRBV4-2 and TRBJ1-4; a weak D match, TRBD1 (5 bases). The V gene's germline CDR1 is LGHNA and CDR2 YNFKEQ. The CDR3 is 16 amino acids. V lost 0 bases, J lost 8 bases, and 16 bases lay in between. In nucleotides, the CDR3 is TGTGCCAGCAGCCAAGAGACCTGGCAGGGTGGGGAAAAACTGTTTTTT. It translates to CASSQETWQGGEKLFF.

The V call is TRBV2, the J call TRBJ2-2; 10 bases line up with TRBD1. Germline V gene lookup returns CDR1 SNHLY and CDR2 FYNNEI. CDR3 size: 15 residues. The V segment lost 6 bases and the J segment 6 bases; nucleotides outside the gene matches: 7. Here the CDR3 DNA reads TGTGCCAGCAGAAACCCGGGACAGGGGCCCGGGGAGCTGTTTTTT. Protein: CASRNPGQGPGELFF.

The gene calls are TRBV5-1 and TRBJ2-7; 11 bases are shared with TRBD2. Germline lookup yields CDR1 SGHRS and CDR2 YFSETQ. After removal of 1 base from V and 7 bases from J, the junction contained 4 bases not matched to a gene. The CDR3 spans 14 residues. This CDR3 is CASSLRVAGGEQYF. CDR3 coding DNA: TGCGCCAGCAGCTTGAGGGTAGCGGGAGGGGAGCAGTACTTC. The complete variable domain, with remaining parts taken from reference TRBV5-1 and TRBJ2-7, reads KAGVTQTPRYLIKTRGQQVTLSCSPISGHRSVSWYQQTPGQGLQFLFEYFSETQRNKGNFPGRFSGRQFSNSRSEMNVSTLELGDSALYLCASSLRVAGGEQYFGPGTRLTVT.

This chain connects TRBV7-9 to TRBJ2-1, with TRBD2 matching 15 bases. This CDR3 region has 14 residues. The germline gives CDR1 SEHNR, CDR2 FQNEAQ (reference sequence). The junction had 2 bases not matched to a gene; V was cut back by 8 bases and J by 6 bases. CDR3: CASRTSGRGNEQFF. The CDR3 DNA sequence: TGTGCCAGCCGGACTAGCGGGAGGGGCAATGAGCAGTTCTTC.

This clone has more than one count but fewer than ten. This CDR3 is also generated by other DNA sequences in the sample. The chain combines TRBV7-9 with TRBJ1-1, with 9 positions matching TRBD1. There are 16 residues in the CDR3. V was clipped by 5 bases and J by 0 bases; unmatched bases: 7. Germline values: CDR1 SEHNR, CDR2 FQNEAQ (reference sequence). CDR3 amino acids: CASSPRTGAMNTEAFF. The CDR3 DNA is TGTGCCAGCAGCCCCCGGACAGGGGCGATGAACACTGAAGCTTTCTTT.

This clone was picked up one time. V is TRBV27 and J is TRBJ2-7, with 9 bases that match TRBD2. The CDR3 sequence is 14 residues long. The V segment lost 5 bases and the J segment 3 bases; nucleotides outside the gene matches: 5. Looked up from germline, CDR1 is MNHEY and CDR2 is SMNVEV (reference sequence). The CDR3 sequence is CASSAGGVSYEQYF. CDR3 DNA sequence: TGTGCCAGCAGTGCGGGAGGGGTTAGCTACGAGCAGTACTTC.

The chain combines TRBV5-1 with TRBJ2-7; 8 positions agree with TRBD2. The J segment lost 5 bases and the V segment lost 3 bases, leaving 7 bases of the junction unmatched. The V gene's germline CDR1 is SGHRS and CDR2 YFSETQ. CDR3 length: 14 residues. The CDR3 region is CASSSWTSTHEQYF. CDR3 nucleotide sequence: TGCGCCAGCAGCTCTTGGACTAGCACCCACGAGCAGTACTTC.

V and J are TRBV9 and TRBJ1-1; D is unclear. V was pared by 0 bases and J by 8 bases, with 11 bases between. This CDR3 spans 13 amino acids. CDR1 and CDR2 from the germline V gene are SGDLS and YYNGEE. CDR3 in DNA: TGTGCCAGCAGCGTAGCTATGGGCAGAGAAGCTTTCTTT. Its translation: CASSVAMGREAFF.

The chain carries TRBV2 and TRBJ2-7, with a weak D call TRBD2 (6 bases). Germline CDR1 and CDR2: SNHLY and FYNNEI. V lost 6 bases and J lost 2, with 14 bases in between. CDR3 length: 14 residues. The CDR3 nucleotides read TGTGCCAGCAGACCCCGGGACTTGACCTACGAGCAGTACTTC. Amino acid sequence: CASRPRDLTYEQYF.

This clone was seen a single time. The chain links TRBV9 to TRBJ2-1; a weak D match, TRBD2 (6 bases). Germline V lookup: CDR1 SGDLS, CDR2 YYNGEE. Trimming removed 3 bases from V and 9 bases from J, with 19 bases in between. The CDR3 covers 15 residues. CDR3 DNA sequence: TGTGCCAGCAGCGCCCGGAGGGATGTCGGTGGTGAGCAGTTCTTC. Protein: CASSARRDVGGEQFF. The full variable domain, rest sourced from reference TRBV9 and TRBJ2-1, is DSGVTQTPKHLITATGQRVTLRCSPRSGDLSVYWYQQSLDQGLQFLIQYYNGEERAKGNILERFSAQQFPDLHSELNLSSLELGDSALYFCASSARRDVGGEQFFGPGTRLTVL.

The chain recombines TRBV27 with TRBJ1-5, with unresolved D. The length of the CDR3 is 19 residues. Germline loops: CDR1 MNHEY, CDR2 SMNVEV (reference sequence). V dropped 7 bases and J dropped 4 bases, with 29 bases sitting between them. CDR3 loop: CASTPARIEARNLNQPQHF. The CDR3 nucleotides are TGTGCCAGCACTCCCGCGCGGATAGAGGCTAGAAACCTTAATCAGCCCCAGCATTTT.

This chain joins TRBV19 and TRBJ2-2, with D perhaps TRBD2 (6 bases). V lost 6 bases and J 4 bases, leaving 24 bases between the germline ends. This CDR3 has 18 residues. Germline V CDR1 and CDR2: LNHDA, SQIVND (reference sequence). CDR3: CASSPTHFGRAGTGELFF. CDR3 sequence (DNA): TGTGCCAGTAGCCCAACCCACTTCGGGAGAGCGGGCACCGGGGAGCTGTTTTTT.

This chain joins TRBV5-1 and TRBJ2-1; D might be TRBD2 (7 bases). CDR1 is SGHRS and CDR2 is YFSETQ in the germline V gene. This CDR3 region has 13 residues. With 9 bases removed from V and 4 bases from J, the gap between germline ends came to 14 bases. As DNA, the CDR3 is TGCGCCACCGGGGAGGGGGGATACAATGAGCAGTTCTTC. Translated, it gives CATGEGGYNEQFF. The full variable domain, rest sourced from reference TRBV5-1 and TRBJ2-1, is KAGVTQTPRYLIKTRGQQVTLSCSPISGHRSVSWYQQTPGQGLQFLFEYFSETQRNKGNFPGRFSGRQFSNSRSEMNVSTLELGDSALYLCATGEGGYNEQFFGPGTRLTVL.

This chain connects TRBV10-1 to TRBJ2-7; D gene unclear. V shed 2 bases and J shed 0 bases, with 5 bases lying between them. The CDR3 is made up of 13 amino acids. Germline CDR1 and CDR2: WNHNN and SYGVQD (reference sequence). The DNA for the CDR3 is TGCGCCAGCAGTGAGCCTAGCTCCTACGAGCAGTACTTC. Protein sequence: CASSEPSSYEQYF.

CDR3 region: CASSQDTLAGESEQFF. CDR3 bases: TGTGCCAGCAGCCAAGATACACTAGCGGGAGAAAGTGAGCAGTTCTTC. The chain uses TRBV4-2 and TRBJ2-1, with TRBD2 identical over 11 bases. CDR1 is LGHNA, CDR2 YNFKEQ, per germline. This CDR3 comprises 16 residues. J gave up 9 bases and V 0 bases, and 7 bases lay outside the gene matches.

This clone was found once. The CDR3 reads CASSLGFLEGEQFF. The CDR3 DNA is TGTGCCAGCAGCCTCGGGTTTCTCGAAGGTGAGCAGTTCTTC. The chain couples TRBV13 to TRBJ2-1; D unresolved. V gave up 5 bases and J gave up 9 bases, with 17 bases separating them. Germline V lookup: CDR1 PRHDT, CDR2 FYEKMQ (reference sequence). This CDR3 contains 14 residues.

V usage is TRBV7-3 and J usage is TRBJ2-3; D call uncertain. Per the germline V gene, CDR1 is SGHTA and CDR2 is FQGTGA. The CDR3 has 13 residues. The V and J ends lost 1 base and 5 bases respectively, with 7 bases between them. CDR3 residues: CASSLSERDTQYF. CDR3 bases: TGTGCCAGCAGCTTAAGCGAACGAGATACGCAGTATTTT.

The rearrangement uses TRBV4-1 and TRBJ2-7, with D perhaps TRBD1 (5 bases). Trimming removed 3 bases at V and 0 bases at J, with 9 bases between. Germline values: CDR1 MGHRA, CDR2 YSYEKL. CDR3 length equals 14 residues. CDR3 nucleotide sequence: TGCGCCAGCAGCCAGGACACGAGCTCCTACGAGCAGTACTTC. It yields the protein CASSQDTSSYEQYF.

The chain joins TRBV27 to TRBJ2-3; D remains ambiguous. The V gene's germline CDR1 is MNHEY and CDR2 SMNVEV (reference sequence). The CDR3 contains 14 residues. Trimming pared 3 bases from V and 2 bases from J, leaving 9 bases between. The CDR3 here is CASSLVVPTDTQYF. DNA of the CDR3: TGTGCCAGCAGTTTGGTAGTACCCACAGATACGCAGTATTTT.